These 4 T cell receptor beta chains came from one sample sequenced in a study of blood T cell repertoires in COVID-19. TCRdb keeps only in-frame clones here, not all; method: immunoSEQ multiplex PCR. The repertoire holds roughly 140,000 clones, with about 85% as singletons. The sequenced material came from peripheral blood. These receptors were taken from a woman in her thirties or forties with active or convalescent COVID-19.

The CDR3 here is CASSLVPMSGGQAEAFF. In nucleotides, the CDR3 is TGTGCCAGCAGTTTAGTGCCGATGTCCGGGGGGCAAGCTGAAGCTTTCTTT. The chain employs TRBV28 and TRBJ1-1, with TRBD1 as a possible D gene (6 bases). The V gene lost 2 bases and the J gene lost 6 bases, with 22 bases spanning the gap. This CDR3 has 17 amino acids. Germline V gives CDR1 MDHEN, CDR2 SYDVKM.

The gene calls are TRBV6-5 and TRBJ1-2; a possible D gene is TRBD1 (5 bases). V lost 0 bases and J lost 4, with 15 bases in between. CDR1 MNHEY and CDR2 SVGAGI come from the germline V gene. This CDR3 is 16 amino acids long. The CDR3 DNA is TGTGCCAGCAGTTACTCGGAGGGCAGGGACCCCTATGGCTACACCTTC. Protein product: CASSYSEGRDPYGYTF.

The chain uses TRBV7-2 and TRBJ2-1, with unresolved D. The CDR3 extends over 12 amino acids. V was clipped by 6 bases and J by 6 bases, with 9 bases between them. CDR1 SGHTA and CDR2 FQGNSA come from the germline V gene. CDR3 bases: TGTGCCAGCAGTAAAGCCCTCAATGAGCAGTTCTTC. Its protein product is CASSKALNEQFF.

The chain has TRBV3-1 (or the pseudogene TRBV3-2) and TRBJ2-5, with 7 bases matching TRBD1. This CDR3 spans 13 amino acids. V lost 7 bases and J lost 5; bases outside the gene matches: 7. CDR1 is LGHDT and CDR2 is YNNKEL in the germline V gene (reference sequence). The CDR3 DNA reads as TGTGCCAGCATCAGACAGGGAACCGAGACCCAGTACTTC. Residues: CASIRQGTETQYF.